The 30 T cell receptor beta chains below come from one sample, sequenced in a study of cytomegalovirus exposure and HLA in healthy donors. The primer mix had 60 Vbeta and 13 Jbeta primers. The protocol was immunoSEQ multiplex PCR, while the TCRdb copy is restricted to in-frame clones and leaves out a portion. Of 60,000 to 70,000 clones listed, approximately 74% were seen once; the top ten hold around a sixth. The sample taken for sequencing was PBMCs. Receptors were obtained from a man aged 40-50 years in good health and CMV-seropositive.

This clone was seen more than once but under ten times. The V call is TRBV30, the J call TRBJ1-1; TRBD1 agrees at 7 bases. The junction had 5 bases not matched to a gene; V was cut back by 4 bases and J by 0 bases. The CDR3 contains 14 residues. Looked up from germline, CDR1 is GTSNPN and CDR2 is SVGIG (reference sequence). CDR3 DNA: TGTGCCTGGAACCGGGACAGATTGAACACTGAAGCTTTCTTT. It is translated as CAWNRDRLNTEAFF.

V usage is TRBV27 and J usage is TRBJ1-5; TRBD1 aligns across 8 bases. Germline V CDR1 and CDR2: MNHEY, SMNVEV (reference sequence). This CDR3 region has 14 residues. V lost 5 bases and J lost 6; bases outside the gene matches: 6. CDR3 bases: TGTGCCAGCAGTATTGGACAGGGCAGTCAGCCCCAGCATTTT. It is translated as CASSIGQGSQPQHF.

This chain connects TRBV21-1 to TRBJ1-2; the D segment call TRBD1 is taken from the table without a DNA check. TRBV21-1 is a recognized pseudogene. The CDR3 covers 12 residues. CDR3 region: CASTPGSNGYTF. The CDR3 DNA sequence: TGTGCCAGCACCCCAGGATCGAACGGCTACACCTTC.

This clone came up once. This sequence joins TRBV27 and TRBJ2-7; possible D gene TRBD2, 5 bases. Germline assignment: CDR1 MNHEY and CDR2 SMNVEV (reference sequence). Trimming took off 0 bases at V and 2 bases at J, with 11 bases between the two ends. CDR3 length equals 15 residues. The CDR3 here is CASSLSVGSPYEQYF. In DNA form, the CDR3 reads TGTGCCAGCAGTTTATCGGTTGGGAGCCCCTACGAGCAGTACTTC.

The J gene is TRBJ2-3, the V gene TRBV7-2; 8 nucleotides line up with TRBD1. CDR1 SGHTA and CDR2 FQGNSA come from the germline V gene. The CDR3 spans 15 residues. The ends lost 2 bases at V and 4 bases at J; junction bases unmatched: 5. The DNA for the CDR3 is TGTGCCAGCAGCTTAACAGGGGGGAACGCAGATACGCAGTATTTT. Protein sequence: CASSLTGGNADTQYF.

The rearrangement joins TRBV27 to TRBJ2-2; 8 nucleotides agree with TRBD1. V was clipped by 7 bases and J by 8 bases; unmatched bases: 12. Germline CDR1 reads MNHEY; CDR2 reads SMNVEV (reference sequence). CDR3 length: 15 amino acids. The CDR3 loop reads CASTQLQGAEGELFF. CDR3 coding DNA: TGTGCCAGCACCCAACTTCAGGGGGCAGAAGGGGAGCTGTTTTTT.

In this sample, this clone turned up a few times. The chain couples TRBV30 to TRBJ2-1; 15 nucleotides line up with TRBD2. The V gene's germline CDR1 is GTSNPN and CDR2 SVGIG (reference sequence). The CDR3 covers 19 residues. Unmatched junction bases numbered 14, after V lost 2 bases and J lost 6 bases. CDR3 in DNA: TGTGCCTGGAGTCCCCGGACTTGGACTAGCGGGAGGGCTAGCAATGAGCAGTTCTTC. It codes for CAWSPRTWTSGRASNEQFF.

The chain joins TRBV6-1 to TRBJ2-3; 7 nucleotides line up with TRBD2. With 6 bases clipped from V and 4 bases from J, the junction kept 4 bases outside the gene matches. Per the germline V gene, CDR1 is MNHNS and CDR2 is SASEGT. This CDR3 spans 13 amino acids. The CDR3 coding sequence is TGTGCCAGCAGATGGCGGGGGTCAGATACGCAGTATTTT. Protein: CASRWRGSDTQYF.

The chain has TRBV30 and TRBJ2-1, with D perhaps TRBD2 (7 bases). Trimming took off 2 bases at V and 5 bases at J, with 16 bases between the two ends. Germline values: CDR1 GTSNPN, CDR2 SVGIG (reference sequence). CDR3 size: 15 residues. CDR3 residues: CAWSLGGGINNEQFF. CDR3 sequence (DNA): TGTGCCTGGAGTTTAGGGGGGGGGATTAACAATGAGCAGTTCTTC.

J is TRBJ1-5 and V is TRBV19, with 7 bases identical to TRBD1. Trimming cost V 7 bases and J 6 bases; bases outside gene matches: 9. Per germline, CDR1 LNHDA and CDR2 SQIVND (reference sequence). The CDR3 consists of 14 residues. CDR3 in amino acids: CASTKTGSGQPQHF. The CDR3 DNA is TGTGCCAGTACTAAGACAGGGAGCGGTCAGCCCCAGCATTTT.

There are a few counts of this clone. The V and J genes are TRBV30 and TRBJ1-1; 9 bases map to TRBD1. The CDR3 runs to 14 residues. Germline assignment: CDR1 GTSNPN and CDR2 SVGIG (reference sequence). Trimming removed 3 bases from V and 2 bases from J; junction bases left unmatched: 4. CDR3 DNA: TGTGCCTGGAGGCGGGGACAGGGAAACACTGAAGCTTTCTTT. This codes for CAWRRGQGNTEAFF.

The rearrangement joins TRBV15 to TRBJ2-6; no clear D. Looked up from germline, CDR1 is LNHNV and CDR2 is YYDKDF (reference sequence). The CDR3 spans 17 residues. The V end was cut by 0 bases, the J end by 0 bases, with 9 bases between. CDR3 coding DNA: TGTGCCACCAGCAGAGACAACATCCTCTCTGGGGCCAACGTCCTGACTTTC. Translated: CATSRDNILSGANVLTF. The full variable domain, with the rest looked up from reference TRBV15 and TRBJ2-6, is DAMVIQNPRYQVTQFGKPVTLSCSQTLNHNVMYWYQQKSSQAPKLLFHYYDKDFNNEADTPDNFQSRRPNTSFCFLDIRSPGLGDTAMYLCATSRDNILSGANVLTFGAGSRLTVL.

The rearrangement joins TRBV6-6 to TRBJ2-1, with 11 bases aligning to TRBD2. This CDR3 has 15 amino acids. Germline CDR1 is MNHNY and CDR2 is SVGAGI (reference sequence). V dropped 6 bases and J dropped 4; count of bases not matched to a gene: 5. The CDR3 here is CASRLSGGDYNEQFF. In nucleotides, the CDR3 is TGTGCCAGCAGGCTTAGCGGGGGGGATTACAATGAGCAGTTCTTC.

A word on this clone: Other DNA sequences of this sample code for an identical CDR3. The chain uses TRBV27 and TRBJ1-3; D not resolved. The CDR3 loop spans 14 amino acids. V lost 5 bases and J lost 1, with 9 bases in between. The germline gives CDR1 MNHEY, CDR2 SMNVEV (reference sequence). CDR3 DNA sequence: TGTGCCAGCAGTCCCTCTATTTCTGGAAACACCATATATTTT. Protein: CASSPSISGNTIYF.

The J gene is TRBJ2-3, the V gene TRBV5-1, with D possibly matching TRBD1 (6 bases). Deletions cut 3 bases from V and 0 bases from J, with 20 bases between. This CDR3 is 18 amino acids long. Germline V CDR1 and CDR2: SGHRS, YFSETQ. The CDR3 coding sequence is TGCGCCAGCAGCTCAGAACCAAACAGGGCCCTAAGCACAGATACGCAGTATTTT. Encoded protein: CASSSEPNRALSTDTQYF.

This clone was seen a single time. The chain recombines TRBV27 with TRBJ2-5; 7 nucleotides line up with TRBD1. The CDR3 consists of 15 residues. V lost 0 bases to trimming and J lost 5 bases; unmatched junction nucleotides: 6. The germline gives CDR1 MNHEY, CDR2 SMNVEV (reference sequence). The CDR3 DNA sequence: TGTGCCAGCAGTTTATCCGCAGGGGGATGGGAGACCCAGTACTTC. The encoded protein is CASSLSAGGWETQYF.

The V and J genes are TRBV7-9 and TRBJ2-7, with 7 nucleotides matching TRBD2. Germline loops: CDR1 SEHNR, CDR2 FQNEAQ (reference sequence). The J segment lost 5 bases and the V segment lost 8 bases, leaving 6 bases of the junction unmatched. The CDR3 has 12 amino acids. CDR3 amino acids: CASGLVSDEQYF. The CDR3 DNA reads as TGTGCCAGCGGACTAGTCTCGGACGAGCAGTACTTC.

CDR3 nucleotide sequence: TGTGCCAGCAGCCACTCGGAGACCCAGTACTTC. Amino acids: CASSHSETQYF. The rearrangement uses TRBV7-6 and TRBJ2-5, with no clear D. The CDR3 sequence is 11 residues long. Germline CDR1 reads SGHVS; CDR2 reads FNYEAQ. Trimming pared 5 bases from V and 5 bases from J, leaving 6 bases between.

The genes are TRBV4-2 and TRBJ1-1; 7 bases line up with TRBD1. V shed 4 bases and J 1 base; nucleotides not matched to a gene: 6. CDR3 length: 15 residues. CDR1 and CDR2 (germline): LGHNA, YNFKEQ. The CDR3 region is CASSPRTGRNTEAFF. As DNA, the CDR3 is TGTGCCAGCAGCCCCCGGACAGGTAGGAACACTGAAGCTTTCTTT.

V and J are TRBV4-3 and TRBJ2-2, with unresolved D. Germline assignment: CDR1 LGHNA and CDR2 YSLEER. There are 15 residues in the CDR3. The V gene lost 0 bases and the J gene lost 4 bases, with 9 bases spanning the gap. The CDR3 bases are TGCGCCAGCAGCCAAGATGGGCAGATCACCGGGGAGCTGTTTTTT. This translates into CASSQDGQITGELFF.

The chain uses TRBV4-1 and TRBJ1-1; no reliable D call. Trimming removed 1 base from V and 6 bases from J, with 18 bases in between. This CDR3 comprises 16 residues. Germline lookup yields CDR1 MGHRA and CDR2 YSYEKL. CDR3 amino acids: CASSQAFSRGPAEAFF. As DNA, the CDR3 is TGCGCCAGCAGCCAAGCGTTCTCGAGAGGGCCCGCTGAAGCTTTCTTT.

This clone was seen a handful of times. The chain is built from TRBV18 and TRBJ1-5; no reliable D call. CDR3 length: 13 amino acids. Looked up from germline, CDR1 is KGHSH and CDR2 is LQKENI. Trimming took 2 bases from V and 1 from J, leaving 3 bases between them. CDR3 region: CASSPSSNQPQHF. The CDR3, as DNA: TGTGCCAGCTCACCATCGAGCAATCAGCCCCAGCATTTT.

The V and J genes are TRBV30 and TRBJ1-5; maybe TRBD1 (5 bases). This CDR3 spans 14 amino acids. V was clipped by 0 bases and J by 6 bases, with 12 bases between them. Germline CDR1 GTSNPN, CDR2 SVGIG (reference sequence). CDR3 nucleotide sequence: TGTGCCTGGAGTGTAGATTGGGGCGCTCAGCCCCAGCATTTT. Translation gives CAWSVDWGAQPQHF. Complete variable domain (other parts from reference TRBV30 and TRBJ1-5): SQTIHQWPATLVQPVGSPLSLECTVEGTSNPNLYWYRQAAGRGLQLLFYSVGIGQISSEVPQNLSASRPQDRQFILSSKKLLLSDSGFYLCAWSVDWGAQPQHFGDGTRLSIL.

The V gene is TRBV5-6, the J gene TRBJ2-1, with a weak D call TRBD1 (7 bases). V lost 5 bases and J 7 bases, leaving 22 bases between the germline ends. Germline lookup yields CDR1 SGHDT and CDR2 YYEEEE. The CDR3 length is 16 residues. CDR3 nucleotide sequence: TGTGCCAGCAGTGAACAGGGGACGGGAGAGGGGAATGAGCAGTTCTTC. Its translation: CASSEQGTGEGNEQFF.

The chain employs TRBV7-3 and TRBJ1-3; 7 nucleotides line up with TRBD1. The V gene end was trimmed by 5 bases and the J gene end by 4 bases; junction bases not matched to a gene: 2. Germline CDR1 and CDR2: SGHTA and FQGTGA. This CDR3 has 13 amino acids. The CDR3 is CASSMGQGNTIYF. CDR3 DNA: TGTGCCAGCAGCATGGGACAGGGAAACACCATATATTTT. Variable domain in full (rest from reference TRBV7-3 and TRBJ1-3): GAGVSQTPSNKVTEKGKYVELRCDPISGHTALYWYRQSLGQGPEFLIYFQGTGAADDSGLPNDRFFAVRPEGSVSTLKIQRTERGDSAVYLCASSMGQGNTIYFGEGSWLTVV.

As to this clone: A far more abundant clone sits one base away, making this likely a read error. This chain joins TRBV7-9 and TRBJ1-2, with a tentative D call TRBD1 (6 bases). Deletions cut 5 bases from V and 3 bases from J, with 7 bases between. CDR1 and CDR2 from the germline V gene are SEHNR and FQNEAQ (reference sequence). This CDR3 region has 12 residues. This chain's CDR3 is CASSPGDYGYTF. The CDR3 nucleotides read TGTGCCAGCAGCCCAGGGGACTATGGCTACACCTTC. Full variable domain (rest looked up from reference TRBV7-9 and TRBJ1-2): DTGVSQNPRHKITKRGQNVTFRCDPISEHNRLYWYRQTLGQGPEFLTYFQNEAQLEKSRLLSDRFSAERPKGSFSTLEIQRTEQGDSAMYLCASSPGDYGYTFGSGTRLTVV.

This clone turned up a few times. V is TRBV6-4 and J is TRBJ1-5, with D perhaps matching TRBD1 (6 bases). The CDR3 is made up of 17 amino acids. Germline V gene data show CDR1 as MRHNA and CDR2 as SNTAGT. V lost 6 bases and J 3 bases, leaving 21 bases between the germline ends. The CDR3 here is CASRALGVGQHNQPQHF. The CDR3 DNA sequence: TGTGCCAGCAGGGCCCTCGGGGTAGGACAGCACAATCAGCCCCAGCATTTT.

This CDR3 is CASSARGMNTEAFF. CDR3 bases: TGTGCCAGCAGCGCGCGGGGGATGAACACTGAAGCTTTCTTT. The V gene is TRBV27, the J gene TRBJ1-1; tentative D call: TRBD1 (5 bases). Germline CDR1 and CDR2: MNHEY and SMNVEV (reference sequence). The CDR3 contains 14 residues. Trimming cost V 6 bases and J 0 bases, with 11 bases left between them.

This clone was counted between two and nine times. The chain uses TRBV30 and TRBJ1-5; D gene ambiguous. The CDR3 length is 15 residues. Germline CDR1 and CDR2: GTSNPN and SVGIG (reference sequence). With 3 bases removed from V and 2 bases from J, the gap between germline ends came to 14 bases. The DNA for the CDR3 is TGTGCCTGGAGCCCCGGGGAGAGGGGCAATCAGCCCCAGCATTTT. Amino acids: CAWSPGERGNQPQHF.

The chain links TRBV4-1 to TRBJ2-3; the match to TRBD1 covers 8 bases. J lost 4 bases, V lost 3 bases, and 18 bases had no gene match. This CDR3 is built from 19 residues. CDR1 and CDR2 (germline): MGHRA, YSYEKL. CDR3 sequence reads: CASSHPKGGTGRWADTQYF. The CDR3 DNA follows: TGCGCCAGCAGCCACCCTAAAGGGGGGACAGGACGTTGGGCAGATACGCAGTATTTT.